This T cell receptor beta chain was found in a study of cytomegalovirus exposure and HLA in healthy donors. Losses at the gene ends were 2 bases for V and 7 bases for J; bases not matched to a gene: 18. The CDR3 extends over 18 amino acids. CDR1 is SGHTS and CDR2 is YDEGEE in the germline V gene. PCR involved 60 Vbeta and 13 Jbeta primers. Only in-frame clones appear in the TCRdb table, and some are missing; sequencing was by immunoSEQ multiplex PCR. Among approximately 140,000 clones, 81% were seen once, and the ten largest hold 0.7%. Whole-study findings and limits: Several top significant clusters appeared, in a later analysis, to be linked to common viral pathogens.

About this clone: Its antigen remains unknown.

The source is a man between 18 and 29 years old in good health and CMV-seronegative. Material: PBMCs. This sequence joins TRBV5-8 and TRBJ1-5; 7 bases fit TRBD1. Written as DNA, the CDR3 is TGTGCCAGCAGCTTCTTAGTTTTGACAGGGAGATCGGGGCAGCCCCAGCATTTT. It translates to CASSFLVLTGRSGQPQHF.